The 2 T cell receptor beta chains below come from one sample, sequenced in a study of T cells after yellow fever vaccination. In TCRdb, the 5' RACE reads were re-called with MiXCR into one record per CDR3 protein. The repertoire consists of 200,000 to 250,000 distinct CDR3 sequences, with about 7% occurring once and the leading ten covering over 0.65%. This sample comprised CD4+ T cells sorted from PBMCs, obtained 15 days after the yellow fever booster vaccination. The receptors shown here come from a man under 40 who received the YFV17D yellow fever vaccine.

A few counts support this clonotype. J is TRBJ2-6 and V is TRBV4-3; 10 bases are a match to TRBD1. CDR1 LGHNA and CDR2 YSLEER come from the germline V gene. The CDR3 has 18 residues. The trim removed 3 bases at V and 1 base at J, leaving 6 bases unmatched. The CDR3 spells CASSHQTGGASGANVLTF. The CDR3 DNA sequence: TGCGCCAGCAGCCACCAGACAGGGGGCGCTTCTGGGGCCAACGTCCTGACTTTC.

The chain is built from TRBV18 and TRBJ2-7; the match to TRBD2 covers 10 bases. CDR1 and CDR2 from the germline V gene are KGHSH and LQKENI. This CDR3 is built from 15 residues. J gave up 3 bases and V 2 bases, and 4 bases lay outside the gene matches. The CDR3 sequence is CASSPASGSVYEQYF. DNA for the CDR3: TGTGCCAGCTCACCAGCTAGCGGGAGTGTCTACGAGCAGTACTTC.